This T cell receptor (beta chain) derives from a study of cytotoxic CD8 clonotypes in ibrutinib-treated CLL (dated by TCRdb to 2020 to 2022). Some background on the complete study: The cohort included roughly 15 treatment-naive and some twelve relapsed/refractory patients; around 18 were IGHV unmutated. Samples averaged about 260,000 productive templates and 94,082 productive rearrangements. Longitudinal samples were obtainable from about 30% of the roughly 86 participants in the trial. Response samples were obtained after a median of around eleven months of treatment, with a range of about 6 to 36 months. Cryopreserved peripheral blood mononuclear cells were obtained prior to treatment, at the time of response, and at either disease progression or sustained remission. Responses were partial in some 24 patients and complete in 2; after median approximately 69 months follow-up, about 15 stayed in remission and about twelve progressed. All remission and progressive disease samples were collected while patients were still receiving ibrutinib.

From a lookup of the germline V gene, CDR1 and CDR2 are SGHRS and YFSETQ. Taken from cysteine to phenylalanine, the CDR3 has 15 residues. Kept here is only the CDR3 DNA, which spans 45 bases and is read in frame from base 1. Trimming takes 1 base from V and 3 bases from J, and the germline ends sit 11 bases apart. Points on this clone: Its target antigen remains unknown. Base qualities are not at hand, and no much larger clone is one base apart.

The research as a whole found: At baseline, clonality was higher than in age-matched healthy donors and showed a strong correlation with circulating CD8+ T-cell counts. Public clonotypes were found to be uncommon and were observed to contract or remain stable during treatment; the increase in clonality was shown to reflect expansion of private clonotypes at ibrutinib response. At ibrutinib response clonality went up, during sustained remission it held steady, and at progression it dropped back toward baseline. Sampling times were not matched between patients in sustained remission and patients whose disease was progressing, and lymph node repertoires were not examined.

What this sample's time point label stands for: progressive disease on ibrutinib. For TCR beta library preparation, roughly 2 micrograms of genomic DNA were extracted from the cryopreserved PBMCs. Longitudinal blood samples from CLL patients receiving ibrutinib monotherapy were subjected to high-throughput TCR beta sequencing. The patients were enrolled in a single-center, open-label phase 2 trial of ibrutinib monotherapy. On a MiSeq, deep resolution sequencing aimed for a depth between 1 in 1 million and 1 in 200,000 T cells, with each clonotype covered 10x on average. The immunoSEQ hsTCRB Kit was used to generate the TCR beta libraries. The study's processing was this. Data were analyzed with ImmunoSEQ Data Assistant and ImmunoSEQ Analyzer, with V, D and J genes assigned per IMGT definitions. Clonality, which ranges from 0 to 1, was calculated as one minus the normalized Shannon entropy of productive rearrangement frequencies. Only overrepresented clonotypes making up at least 0.05% of the repertoire of each patient were included in the public clonotype analysis. Around 12 age-matched healthy donor repertoires from immuneACCESS were used as controls for clonality. This is the immuneACCESS table as TCRdb keeps it, with only in-frame sequences that have V and J called. A part of the clones is gone; compared with another copy, unresolved V genes explain less than half, and the rest is unexplained. V and J calls and clone size are those listed in that table; D and trimming were worked out from the DNA. Counted in this sample were about 68,000 clones; 80% of them appeared once. Less than 9% of the sample rests with the top ten.

The V gene is TRBV5-1 and the J gene is TRBJ1-5; TRBD1 is perhaps the D gene, given 5 matching bases. This material consisted of PBMCs, taken at disease progression, from a patient treated with ibrutinib. This TCR derives from a human donor with chronic lymphocytic leukemia. The CDR3 reads as follows: CASSLTGHSNQPQHF. The sequenced DNA is TGCGCCAGCAGCTTGACTGGACACTCCAATCAGCCCCAGCATTTT.